This T cell receptor (beta chain) is drawn from a study of T cells in localized non-small cell lung cancer. Study findings and constraints: Without multi-region sequencing, intratumor heterogeneity could not be excluded.

Germline lookup yields CDR1 SGHNT and CDR2 YENEEA. The V gene lost 3 bases and the J gene lost 0 bases, with 6 bases spanning the gap. The CDR3 spans 14 residues. TCRdb's table, derived via immunoSEQ multiplex PCR, lists solely in-frame clones and lacks some. The top ten clones hold about 16% of a sample with around 1,500 clones, around 20% of them seen once. This clone was detected only a few times. The antigen is not known. This TCR was recovered from a woman aged 40 to 75 with stage I lung adenocarcinoma. Here the sequenced sample was normal lung tissue next to the tumor, taken before any cancer treatment. The chain couples TRBV11-3 to TRBJ1-5; D call uncertain. The CDR3 DNA sequence: TGTGCCAGCAGCTTTTCTGGTAGCAATCAGCCCCAGCATTTT. Protein: CASSFSGSNQPQHF.